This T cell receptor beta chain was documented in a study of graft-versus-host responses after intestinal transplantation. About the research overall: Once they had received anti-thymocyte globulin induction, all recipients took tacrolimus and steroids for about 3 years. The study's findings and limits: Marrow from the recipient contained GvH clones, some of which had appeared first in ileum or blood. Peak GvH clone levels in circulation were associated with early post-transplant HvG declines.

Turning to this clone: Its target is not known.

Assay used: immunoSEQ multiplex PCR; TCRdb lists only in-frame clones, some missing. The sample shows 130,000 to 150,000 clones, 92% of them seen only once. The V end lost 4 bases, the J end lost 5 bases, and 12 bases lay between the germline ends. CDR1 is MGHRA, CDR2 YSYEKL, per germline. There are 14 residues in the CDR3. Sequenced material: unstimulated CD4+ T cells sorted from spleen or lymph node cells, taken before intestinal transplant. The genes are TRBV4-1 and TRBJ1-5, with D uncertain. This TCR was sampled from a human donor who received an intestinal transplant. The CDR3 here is CASSPLQEYQPQHF. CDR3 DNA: TGCGCCAGCAGCCCCCTTCAGGAGTATCAGCCCCAGCATTTT.